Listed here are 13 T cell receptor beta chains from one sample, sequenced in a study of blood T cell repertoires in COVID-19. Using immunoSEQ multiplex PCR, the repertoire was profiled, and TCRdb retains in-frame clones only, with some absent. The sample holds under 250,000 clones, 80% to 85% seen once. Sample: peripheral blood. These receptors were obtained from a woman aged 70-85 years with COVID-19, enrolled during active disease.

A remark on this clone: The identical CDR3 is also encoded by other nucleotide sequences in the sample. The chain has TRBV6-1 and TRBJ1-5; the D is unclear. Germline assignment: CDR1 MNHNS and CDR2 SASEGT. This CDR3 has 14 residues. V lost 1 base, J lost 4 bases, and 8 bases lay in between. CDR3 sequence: CASSEERKNQPQHF. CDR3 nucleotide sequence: TGTGCCAGCAGTGAAGAGCGGAAGAATCAGCCCCAGCATTTT.

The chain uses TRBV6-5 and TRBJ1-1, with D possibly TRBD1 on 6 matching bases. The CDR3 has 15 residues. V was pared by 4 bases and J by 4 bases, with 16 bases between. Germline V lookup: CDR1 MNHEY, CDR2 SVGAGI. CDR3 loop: CASSSDSDSPTEAFF. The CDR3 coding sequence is TGTGCCAGCAGTTCCGACTCGGACAGTCCCACTGAAGCTTTCTTT.

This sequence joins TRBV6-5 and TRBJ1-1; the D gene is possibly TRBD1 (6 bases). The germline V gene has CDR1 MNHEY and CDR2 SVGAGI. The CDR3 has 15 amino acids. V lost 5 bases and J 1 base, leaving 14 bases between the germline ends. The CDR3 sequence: CASSPGDRPNTEAFF. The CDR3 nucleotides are TGTGCCAGCAGTCCAGGTGACAGGCCGAACACTGAAGCTTTCTTT.

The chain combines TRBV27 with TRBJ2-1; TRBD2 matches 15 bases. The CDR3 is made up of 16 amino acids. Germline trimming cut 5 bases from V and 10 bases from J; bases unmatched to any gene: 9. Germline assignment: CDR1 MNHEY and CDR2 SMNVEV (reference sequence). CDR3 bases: TGTGCCAGCAGTCTTTTGGGGACTAGCGGGAGGACGGAGCAGTTCTTC. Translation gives CASSLLGTSGRTEQFF.

The CDR3 coding sequence is TGTGCCAGCAGTTTGAGCATCTACGAGCAGTACTTC. This gives the protein CASSLSIYEQYF. The V call is TRBV12-3 or TRBV12-4, the J call TRBJ2-7; D is unclear. This CDR3 spans 12 amino acids. Trimming cost V 3 bases and J 3 bases, with 6 bases left between them.

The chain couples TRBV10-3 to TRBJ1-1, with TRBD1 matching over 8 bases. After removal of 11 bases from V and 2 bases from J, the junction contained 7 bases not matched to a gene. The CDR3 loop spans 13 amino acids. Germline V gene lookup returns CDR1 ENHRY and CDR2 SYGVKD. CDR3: CACGGQGNTEAFF. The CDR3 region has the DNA TGTGCCTGCGGAGGACAGGGTAACACTGAAGCTTTCTTT.

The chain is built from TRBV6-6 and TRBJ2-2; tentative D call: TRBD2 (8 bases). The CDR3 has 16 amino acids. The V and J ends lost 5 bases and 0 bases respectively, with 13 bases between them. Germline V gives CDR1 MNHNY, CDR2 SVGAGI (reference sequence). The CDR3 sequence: CASSNRGLANTGELFF. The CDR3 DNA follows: TGTGCCAGCAGTAACAGGGGACTAGCGAACACCGGGGAGCTGTTTTTT.

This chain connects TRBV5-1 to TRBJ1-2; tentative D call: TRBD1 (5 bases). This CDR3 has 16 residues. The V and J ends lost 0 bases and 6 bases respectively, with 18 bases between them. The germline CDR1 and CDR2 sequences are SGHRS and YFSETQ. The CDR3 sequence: CASSLDGQEKGNGYTF. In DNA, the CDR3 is TGCGCCAGCAGCTTGGACGGCCAGGAGAAGGGGAATGGCTACACCTTC.

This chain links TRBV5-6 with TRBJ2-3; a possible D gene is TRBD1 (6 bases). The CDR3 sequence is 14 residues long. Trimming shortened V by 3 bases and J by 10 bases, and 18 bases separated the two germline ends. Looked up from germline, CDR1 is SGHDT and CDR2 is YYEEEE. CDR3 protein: CASSSYQGQKAQYF. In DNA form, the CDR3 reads TGTGCCAGCAGCTCATACCAAGGACAGAAGGCGCAGTATTTT.

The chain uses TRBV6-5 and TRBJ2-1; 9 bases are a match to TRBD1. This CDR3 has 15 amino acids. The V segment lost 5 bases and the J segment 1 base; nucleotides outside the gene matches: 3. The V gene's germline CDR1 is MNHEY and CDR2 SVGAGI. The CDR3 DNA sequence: TGTGCCAGCAGTATCGGGACAGGGTCCTACAATGAGCAGTTCTTC. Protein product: CASSIGTGSYNEQFF.

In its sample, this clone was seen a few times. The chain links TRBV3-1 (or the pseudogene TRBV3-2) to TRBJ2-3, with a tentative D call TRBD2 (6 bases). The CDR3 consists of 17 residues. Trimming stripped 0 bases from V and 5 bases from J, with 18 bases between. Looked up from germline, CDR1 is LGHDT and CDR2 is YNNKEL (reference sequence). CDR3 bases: TGTGCCAGCAGCCAAGATCGGGACTCCCTGGTTGGAGATACGCAGTATTTT. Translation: CASSQDRDSLVGDTQYF.

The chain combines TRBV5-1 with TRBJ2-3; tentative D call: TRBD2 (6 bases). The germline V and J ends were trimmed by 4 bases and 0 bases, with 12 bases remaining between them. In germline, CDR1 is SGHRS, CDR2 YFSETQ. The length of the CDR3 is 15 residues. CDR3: CASSPTGGSTDTQYF. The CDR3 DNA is TGCGCCAGCAGCCCAACCGGGGGTAGCACAGATACGCAGTATTTT.

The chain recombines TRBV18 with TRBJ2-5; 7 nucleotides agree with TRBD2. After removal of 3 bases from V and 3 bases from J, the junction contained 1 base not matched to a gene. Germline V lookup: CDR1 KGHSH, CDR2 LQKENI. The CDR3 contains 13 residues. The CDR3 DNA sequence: TGTGCCAGCTCACCCAGCGGGAAAGAGACCCAGTACTTC. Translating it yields CASSPSGKETQYF.